This T cell receptor beta chain was captured in a study of technical replicates of blood from several donors. The data were produced by immunoSEQ multiplex PCR, yet TCRdb's version contains in-frame clones alone and is incomplete. The table records about 61,000 clones, roughly 97% of them present only once. The receptor was derived from a human donor in good health. Sequenced material: T cells isolated from PBMCs.

CDR3 residues: CASSGTGSEQYF. CDR3 bases: TGTGCCAGCAGTGGGACAGGTTCCGAGCAGTACTTC. The chain joins TRBV27 to TRBJ2-7; 8 positions match TRBD1. The CDR3 sequence is 12 residues long. The V gene end was trimmed by 5 bases and the J gene end by 6 bases; junction bases not matched to a gene: 3. Per germline, CDR1 MNHEY and CDR2 SMNVEV (reference sequence).